This passage covers 16 T cell receptor beta chains from one sample sequenced in a study of T-cell reconstitution after alpha-beta-depleted transplantation in children. Molecular barcoding with unique molecular identifiers was used for the TCRbeta library. TCRdb analysed the PCR reads with MiXCR anew, one entry per CDR3 protein. The data hold some 280,000 distinct CDR3 sequences, with more than 9% observed a single time. Sequences were derived from PBMCs from the stem cell graft donor, sampled from the stem cell graft. The receptors derive from a human donor who donated a stem cell graft to a child with SCID.

This rearrangement joins TRBV18 to TRBJ1-5; possible D gene TRBD1, 6 bases. The V end lost 2 bases, the J end lost 4 bases, and 18 bases lay between the germline ends. Germline values: CDR1 KGHSH, CDR2 LQKENI. The CDR3 extends over 17 amino acids. The CDR3: CASSPSAGGQPNQPQHF. As DNA, the CDR3 is TGTGCCAGCTCACCATCTGCTGGCGGACAGCCAAATCAGCCCCAGCATTTT.

In the case of this clonotype: A much larger clonotype is one base distant, so this may be a read error. The chain links TRBV19 to TRBJ2-2; D gene uncertain. V lost 11 bases, J lost 1 base, and 14 bases lay in between. Germline V lookup: CDR1 LNHDA, CDR2 SQIVND (reference sequence). The length of the CDR3 is 14 residues. For the CDR3, the DNA is TGTGCCTGTATCTCAGCCGGGAACACCGGGGAGCTGTTTTTT. This codes for CACISAGNTGELFF.

This clonotype came up a few times. This rearrangement joins TRBV20-1 to TRBJ1-2, with D maybe TRBD1 (6 bases). The germline gives CDR1 DFQATT, CDR2 SNEGSKA (reference sequence). The CDR3 totals 13 residues. With 3 bases removed from V and 8 bases from J, the gap between germline ends came to 16 bases. The CDR3 region is CSASPTNRVGYTF. The DNA of the CDR3 is TGCAGTGCTAGTCCCACCAACAGGGTCGGCTACACCTTC.

The chain recombines TRBV3-1 with TRBJ2-7; D may be TRBD2 (6 bases). V was shortened by 4 bases and J by 3 bases, with 16 bases between the two germline ends. The germline CDR1 and CDR2 sequences are LGHDT and YNNKEL (reference sequence). The CDR3 has 15 residues. In DNA, the CDR3 is TGTGCCAGCAGCCTGCTCGGGGGTGGGAACTACGAGCAGTACTTC. Encoded protein: CASSLLGGGNYEQYF.

This clonotype was found many times. The CDR3 sequence is CAISEGPAGSTDTQYF. The DNA for the CDR3 is TGTGCCATCAGTGAGGGGCCAGCGGGAAGCACAGATACGCAGTATTTT. This chain uses TRBV10-3 with TRBJ2-3, with TRBD2 matching 7 bases. The germline CDR1 and CDR2 sequences are ENHRY and SYGVKD. The CDR3 length is 16 residues. Trimming at V came to 2 bases and at J to 0 bases, leaving 5 bases not matched to a gene.

The chain recombines TRBV7-8 with TRBJ2-3, with 9 bases lining up with TRBD2. This CDR3 region has 16 residues. Per germline, CDR1 SGHVS and CDR2 FQNEAQ. The V segment lost 0 bases and the J segment 2 bases; nucleotides outside the gene matches: 3. CDR3 bases: TGTGCCAGCAGCTTAGCGGGGACTAGCCCCACAGATACGCAGTATTTT. It translates to CASSLAGTSPTDTQYF.

This clonotype appeared many times. This chain connects TRBV2 to TRBJ1-5; maybe TRBD1 (6 bases). Trimming left V 5 bases short and J 0 bases short, with 14 bases between. CDR1 is SNHLY, CDR2 FYNNEI, per germline. This CDR3 contains 16 residues. The CDR3 reads CASSIDRNLSNQPQHF. CDR3 bases: TGTGCCAGCAGTATAGACAGGAACCTTAGCAATCAGCCCCAGCATTTT.

The J gene is TRBJ1-3, the V gene TRBV7-9; tentative D call: TRBD1 (5 bases). CDR3 length: 15 amino acids. Germline lookup yields CDR1 SEHNR and CDR2 FQNEAQ (reference sequence). Deletions cut 5 bases from V and 2 bases from J, with 13 bases between. CDR3: CASSEAWGAGNTIYF. The CDR3 bases are TGTGCCAGCAGCGAGGCATGGGGGGCTGGAAACACCATATATTTT. The variable domain in full, completed from reference TRBV7-9 and TRBJ1-3, reads DTGVSQNPRHKITKRGQNVTFRCDPISEHNRLYWYRQTLGQGPEFLTYFQNEAQLEKSRLLSDRFSAERPKGSFSTLEIQRTEQGDSAMYLCASSEAWGAGNTIYFGEGSWLTVV.

The chain recombines TRBV5-4 with TRBJ2-7; D is perhaps TRBD1 (6 bases). CDR1 SGHNT and CDR2 YYREEE come from the germline V gene (reference sequence). Trimming took 1 base from V and 5 from J, leaving 10 bases between them. The CDR3 is 13 residues long. Here the CDR3 reads CASSLTGSDEQYF. DNA for the CDR3: TGTGCCAGCAGCTTGACAGGGAGCGACGAGCAGTACTTC.

This sequence joins TRBV6-5 and TRBJ2-6, with a tentative D call TRBD1 (5 bases). Deletions cut 4 bases from V and 2 bases from J, with 6 bases between. CDR1 is MNHEY and CDR2 is SVGAGI in the germline V gene. CDR3 length: 14 residues. Here the CDR3 DNA reads TGTGCCAGCAGTTCCAGGGCTGGGGCCAACGTCCTGACTTTC. Its translation is CASSSRAGANVLTF.

The rearrangement links TRBV18 to TRBJ2-5; D remains unclear. V was trimmed by 2 bases and J by 5 bases, leaving 3 bases between them. From germline, CDR1 is KGHSH and CDR2 LQKENI. The CDR3 has 11 residues. In nucleotides, the CDR3 is TGTGCCAGCTCACCAGCGGAGACCCAGTACTTC. This encodes CASSPAETQYF.

The chain uses TRBV12-3 or TRBV12-4 and TRBJ2-2, with 8 bases that match TRBD1. There are 14 residues in the CDR3. The V segment lost 4 bases and the J segment 15 bases; nucleotides outside the gene matches: 13. CDR3 nucleotides: TGTGCCAGCAGTTCACCCACTAGGACAGGGAAGGTGTTTTTT. This translates into CASSSPTRTGKVFF.

The chain links TRBV5-1 to TRBJ2-7; no reliable D call. Germline assignment: CDR1 SGHRS and CDR2 YFSETQ. The CDR3 is made up of 15 amino acids. V lost 0 bases and J 0 bases, leaving 10 bases between the germline ends. Here the CDR3 DNA reads TGCGCCAGCAGCTTGGGACATGGCGTCTCCTACGAGCAGTACTTC. This sequence encodes CASSLGHGVSYEQYF.

This clonotype occurred a few times. The CDR3 DNA is TGTGCCACCAGCAGAGAAACTAGCGGGGGTTCCTACGAGCAGTACTTC. It encodes CATSRETSGGSYEQYF. This chain joins TRBV15 and TRBJ2-7, with 11 bases fitting TRBD2. The CDR3 runs 16 residues. Germline V lookup: CDR1 LNHNV, CDR2 YYDKDF (reference sequence). V was clipped by 0 bases and J by 1 base; unmatched bases: 2.

This clonotype appeared many times. The J gene is TRBJ1-1, the V gene TRBV9; D remains unclear. Germline V gene sequence: CDR1 SGDLS, CDR2 YYNGEE. This CDR3 has 11 amino acids. Trimming removed 3 bases from V and 4 bases from J, with 4 bases in between. This CDR3 is CASSATTEAFF. CDR3 coding DNA: TGTGCCAGCAGCGCTACCACTGAAGCTTTCTTT.

The sample holds a few counts of this clonotype. The chain is built from TRBV18 and TRBJ1-1, with TRBD1 matching 9 bases. This CDR3 contains 16 residues. Germline V gives CDR1 KGHSH, CDR2 LQKENI. After removal of 3 bases from V and 2 bases from J, the junction contained 7 bases not matched to a gene. The CDR3 DNA reads TGTGCCAGCTCACCTATCTGGACAGGGGCTAACACTGAAGCTTTCTTT. Translation gives CASSPIWTGANTEAFF.